The clone carrying this TCR beta chain has only a few counts. TCRdb ran MiXCR on the 5' RACE reads and lists one entry per CDR3 protein. This sample has tens of thousands of distinct CDR3 sequences, with about a quarter found just once. Trimming removed 6 bases from V and 7 bases from J; junction bases left unmatched: 3. This CDR3 region has 14 residues. This record comes from a study of T-cell memory formation after mild COVID-19. Sequencing was carried out using PBMCs or a T cell subset sorted from them (not recorded which). J is TRBJ1-6 and V is TRBV12-3 or TRBV12-4, with 10 bases fitting TRBD1. This sequence was found in a young man who had mild COVID-19 (a few samples of this study predate the infection). Cell type and time point are not known. The CDR3 coding sequence is TGTGCCAGCAGAATGGGACAGGGGAATTCACCCCTCCACTTT. This encodes CASRMGQGNSPLHF.